One T cell receptor (beta chain) is described in this entry. Its antigen is still unknown. Germline is not matched at one junction end, which may reflect a read error. Distinct nucleotide sequences in the sample also encode this CDR3. These data originate in a study of T cells after posttransplantation cyclophosphamide. Study-level results: Donor-recipient repertoire similarity was low at 1-2 months, rising over year one.

Produced via immunoSEQ multiplex PCR; TCRdb's table is partial and in-frame only. The profile shows about 1,600 clones, 95% to 98% of them singletons. This related bone marrow graft donor gave peripheral blood on the day of marrow donation. Cells defined as naive were viable CD3+CD4+ or CD3+CD8+ and CCR7+CD45RA+CD45RO-CD95-CD27+CD28+. Germline CDR1 is MNHNS and CDR2 is SASEGT. CDR3 length: 15 residues. This TCR was recovered from a woman aged 55-70 years in good health, CMV-negative, and a related stem cell transplant donor. Sample: naive CD8+ T cells sorted from PBMCs. The chain combines TRBV6-1 with TRBJ1-6; no clear D gene. In DNA, the CDR3 is TGTGCCAGCAGTGATTCGAGCTCCTATAATTCCCCCCTCCACTTT. Its translation: CASSDSSSYNSPLHF.